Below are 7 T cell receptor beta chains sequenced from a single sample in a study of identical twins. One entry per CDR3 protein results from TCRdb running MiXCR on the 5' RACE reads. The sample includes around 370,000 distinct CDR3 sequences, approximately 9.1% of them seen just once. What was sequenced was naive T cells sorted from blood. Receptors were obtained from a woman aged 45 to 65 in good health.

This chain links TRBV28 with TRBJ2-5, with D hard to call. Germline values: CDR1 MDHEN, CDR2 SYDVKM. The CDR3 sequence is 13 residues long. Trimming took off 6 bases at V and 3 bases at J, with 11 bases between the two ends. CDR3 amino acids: CASRLDLEETQYF. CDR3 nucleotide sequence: TGTGCCAGCAGGTTGGATCTAGAAGAGACCCAGTACTTC.

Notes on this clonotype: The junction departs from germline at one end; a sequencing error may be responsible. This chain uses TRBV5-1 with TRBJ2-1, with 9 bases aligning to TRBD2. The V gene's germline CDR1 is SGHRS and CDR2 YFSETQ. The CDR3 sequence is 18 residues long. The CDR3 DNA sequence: TGCGCCGGCAGCTTGGTCCCGCGACTAGCGGTCTCCTACAATGAGCAGTTCTTC. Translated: CAGSLVPRLAVSYNEQFF. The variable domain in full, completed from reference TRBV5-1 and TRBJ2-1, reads KAGVTQTPRYLIKTRGQQVTLSCSPISGHRSVSWYQQTPGQGLQFLFEYFSETQRNKGNFPGRFSGRQFSNSRSEMNVSTLELGDSALYLCAGSLVPRLAVSYNEQFFGPGTRLTVL.

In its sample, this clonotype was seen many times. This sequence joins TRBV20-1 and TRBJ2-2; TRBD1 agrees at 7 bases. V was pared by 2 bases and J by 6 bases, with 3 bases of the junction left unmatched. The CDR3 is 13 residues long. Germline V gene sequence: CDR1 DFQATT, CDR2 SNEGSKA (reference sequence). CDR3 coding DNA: TGCAGTGCTAGAATCGGGACAGCCGGGGAGCTGTTTTTT. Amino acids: CSARIGTAGELFF.

As DNA, the CDR3 is TGTGCTAGTGGTTTGGCCGATGACAGGGCCTTTGAGACCCAGTACTTC. The encoded protein is CASGLADDRAFETQYF. This chain joins TRBV12-5 and TRBJ2-5; 7 bases fit TRBD1. J gave up 5 bases and V 1 base, and 10 bases lay outside the gene matches. There are 16 residues in the CDR3. Germline-derived CDR1 and CDR2 are LGHNT and FRNRAP.

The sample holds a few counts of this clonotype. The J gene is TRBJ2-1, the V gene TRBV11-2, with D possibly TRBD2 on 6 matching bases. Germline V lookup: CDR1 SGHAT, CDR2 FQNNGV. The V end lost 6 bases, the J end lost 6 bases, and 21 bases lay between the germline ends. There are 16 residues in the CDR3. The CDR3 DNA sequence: TGTGCCAGCAGACCCCTAAGAGGGAGGACTCGCAATGAGCAGTTCTTC. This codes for CASRPLRGRTRNEQFF.

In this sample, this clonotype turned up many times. The CDR3 DNA is TGCGCCAGCAGCTTGGCTAGCAACAATGAGCAGTTCTTC. Its protein product is CASSLASNNEQFF. The chain has TRBV5-1 and TRBJ2-1, with D possibly being TRBD2 (5 bases). Germline CDR1 is SGHRS and CDR2 is YFSETQ. The CDR3 sequence is 13 residues long. Trimming removed 0 bases at V and 5 bases at J, with 6 bases between.

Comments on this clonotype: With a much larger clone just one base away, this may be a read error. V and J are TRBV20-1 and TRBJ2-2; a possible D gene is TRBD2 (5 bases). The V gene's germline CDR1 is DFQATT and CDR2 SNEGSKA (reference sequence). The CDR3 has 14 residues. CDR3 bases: TGCAGTGCTAGAGGGCGGATGAACACCGGGGAGCTGCTTTTT. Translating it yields CSARGRMNTGELLF.